The clone carrying this TCR beta chain is medium-sized within its sample. Its specificity is unknown. TCRdb keeps only in-frame clones here, not all; method: immunoSEQ multiplex PCR. The sample includes 20,000 to 30,000 clones, about 70% seen only once; the top ten take 2.5% to 4%. The ends were cut back, 7 bases at V and 2 bases at J, with 8 bases in the middle. Germline CDR1 reads SQVTM; CDR2 reads ANQGSEA. CDR3 length: 11 residues. This entry comes from a study of PD-1 blockade in classical Hodgkin lymphoma. Points from the study as a whole: Although disease activity or prior therapy may be involved, causes of the repertoire differences remain undefined.

Relapse after autologous stem cell transplantation occurred in every patient, and brentuximab vedotin exposure varied. The material was peripheral blood mononuclear cells (PBMCs), obtained at baseline. The chain employs TRBV29-1 and TRBJ1-1; D is ambiguous. This receptor was obtained from a human donor with classical Hodgkin lymphoma. CDR3 residues: CSGTANTEAFF. In DNA form, the CDR3 reads TGCAGCGGAACTGCCAACACTGAAGCTTTCTTT.